These T cell receptor beta chains were read from a single sample in a study of cytomegalovirus exposure and HLA in healthy donors. TCRdb's table, derived via immunoSEQ multiplex PCR, lists solely in-frame clones and lacks some. Of about 170,000 clones listed, around 80% are singletons. Input material: PBMCs. Receptor source: a boy between 2 and 15 years old in good health and CMV-seronegative. Both conserved end residues are trimmed from each CDR3.

j_call: TRBJ2-1
v_call: TRBV27
cdr3_aa: ASRPEAGGSYNEQF

j_call: TRBJ1-1
v_call: TRBV30
cdr3_aa: AWSDTLNTEAF

j_call: TRBJ1-2
v_call: TRBV18
cdr3_aa: ASSNQGRGGYT

j_call: TRBJ2-6
v_call: TRBV9
cdr3_aa: ASSVAEQGLANVLT

j_call: TRBJ1-3
v_call: TRBV11-2
cdr3_aa: ASSSRQEGNTIY

j_call: TRBJ2-3
v_call: TRBV11-2
cdr3_aa: ASSDSGRDSTDTQY

j_call: TRBJ2-7
v_call: TRBV27
cdr3_aa: ASSLSIERGAYEQY

j_call: TRBJ1-5
v_call: TRBV29-1
cdr3_aa: SVGQGTDQPQH

j_call: TRBJ1-3
v_call: TRBV19
cdr3_aa: ASSVGTAFSGNTIY

j_call: TRBJ2-5
v_call: TRBV4-3
cdr3_aa: ASSSDRGRETQY

j_call: TRBJ2-2
v_call: TRBV25-1
cdr3_aa: ASSELKLAAGELF

j_call: TRBJ2-6
v_call: TRBV6-5
cdr3_aa: ASTGDSGANVLT

j_call: TRBJ1-1
v_call: TRBV27
cdr3_aa: ASSLIRDMNTEAF

j_call: TRBJ2-5
v_call: TRBV11-2
cdr3_aa: ASSLGLAGAGETQY

j_call: TRBJ1-2
v_call: TRBV11-2
cdr3_aa: ASSPDIGYT

j_call: TRBJ2-1
v_call: TRBV29-1
cdr3_aa: SASYNEQF

j_call: TRBJ2-1
v_call: TRBV7-9
cdr3_aa: ASSWGSGTGTNNEQF

j_call: TRBJ2-5
v_call: TRBV6-5
cdr3_aa: ASSYSPGGGETQY

j_call: TRBJ1-2
v_call: TRBV7-8
cdr3_aa: ASSLGEFVDGYT

j_call: TRBJ2-1
v_call: TRBV6-5
cdr3_aa: ASSWDRGAYNEQF

j_call: TRBJ2-7
v_call: TRBV9
cdr3_aa: ASSVDSASGTRLYEQY

j_call: TRBJ2-3
v_call: TRBV5-4
cdr3_aa: ASSTTSGGQNRDTQY

j_call: TRBJ2-5
v_call: TRBV18
cdr3_aa: ASSGGQAQGTQY

j_call: TRBJ2-1
v_call: TRBV29-1
cdr3_aa: SVTGTSDYNEQF

j_call: TRBJ2-7
v_call: TRBV6-1
cdr3_aa: ASRQGLAYEQY

j_call: TRBJ1-6
v_call: TRBV7-2
cdr3_aa: ASSLAGQGEPLH

j_call: TRBJ1-3
v_call: TRBV7-9
cdr3_aa: ASRKETANSGNTIY

j_call: TRBJ1-4
v_call: TRBV4-3
cdr3_aa: ASSPEITGTEGTPTNEKLF

j_call: TRBJ2-2
v_call: TRBV6-5
cdr3_aa: ASSYLPGLNTGELF

j_call: TRBJ1-1
v_call: TRBV6-1
cdr3_aa: ASTRTTGTSTEAF

j_call: TRBJ2-3
v_call: TRBV7-9
cdr3_aa: ASSFSGRAPTDTQY

j_call: TRBJ2-7
v_call: TRBV10-3
cdr3_aa: AISEVTSGYEQY

j_call: TRBJ2-1
v_call: TRBV30
cdr3_aa: AWEDPVSGGNEQF

j_call: TRBJ1-6
v_call: TRBV6-5
cdr3_aa: ASRSQGLRDSPLH

j_call: TRBJ2-7
v_call: TRBV5-6
cdr3_aa: ASSSTRNSDEQY

j_call: TRBJ2-5
v_call: TRBV28
cdr3_aa: ASSTGTQQETQY

j_call: TRBJ2-1
v_call: TRBV11-2
cdr3_aa: ASSRQGSNNEQF

j_call: TRBJ1-1
v_call: TRBV2
cdr3_aa: ASRVRPGSYGF

j_call: TRBJ1-4
v_call: TRBV27
cdr3_aa: ASSLRTGATNEKLF

j_call: TRBJ2-1
v_call: TRBV19
cdr3_aa: ASSTGQGGSNEQF

j_call: TRBJ2-3
v_call: TRBV27
cdr3_aa: ASSPRVGGPADTQY

j_call: TRBJ1-1
v_call: TRBV5-6
cdr3_aa: ASSLGGGFEAF

j_call: TRBJ1-1
v_call: TRBV30
cdr3_aa: ASDRGLNTEAF

j_call: TRBJ2-1
v_call: TRBV19
cdr3_aa: ASSISGGAYNEQF

j_call: TRBJ1-2
v_call: TRBV27
cdr3_aa: ASGIRENYGYT